This T cell receptor (beta chain) was sequenced in a study of blood T cells in healthy people across ages. A second PCR, run for roughly 7 to 12 cycles, used a sample-barcoded 5' primer plus a J-beta primer mix. The template-switch adaptor, which had 12 random nucleotides, put a tag on each cDNA molecule. MiXCR, applied by TCRdb to the 5' RACE reads, yields one record per CDR3 protein. The data show about 780,000 distinct CDR3 sequences, around two thirds seen once. This clonotype has only a few counts. Isolating PBMCs gave at least 6.5 million of these cells per sample. Per sample, extraction of total RNA gave at least 5 micrograms in every case. From germline, CDR1 is SQVTM and CDR2 ANQGSEA. The CDR3 has 14 residues.

The chain uses TRBV29-1 and TRBJ2-5; D remains ambiguous. The DNA end is more similar to TRBJ2-7, so the J call may be wrong. This clonotype originated in a man younger than 40 in good health. Specimen: blood. The CDR3 DNA reads TGCAGCGTTGAGGACGGATCGGGCCAGTACGAGCAGTACTTC. Its protein is CSVEDGSGQYEQYF.